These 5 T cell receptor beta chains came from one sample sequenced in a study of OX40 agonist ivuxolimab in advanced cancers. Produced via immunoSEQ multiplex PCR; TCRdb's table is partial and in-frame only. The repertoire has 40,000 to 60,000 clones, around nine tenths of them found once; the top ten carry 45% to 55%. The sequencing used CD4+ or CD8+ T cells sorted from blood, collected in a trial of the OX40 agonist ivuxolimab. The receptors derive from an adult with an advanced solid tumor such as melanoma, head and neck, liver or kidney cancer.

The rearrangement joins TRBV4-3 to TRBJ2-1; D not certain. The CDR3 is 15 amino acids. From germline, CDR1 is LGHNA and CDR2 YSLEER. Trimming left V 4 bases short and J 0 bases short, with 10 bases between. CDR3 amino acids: CASSPWLSSYNEQFF. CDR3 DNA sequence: TGCGCCAGCAGCCCGTGGTTGAGCTCCTACAATGAGCAGTTCTTC.

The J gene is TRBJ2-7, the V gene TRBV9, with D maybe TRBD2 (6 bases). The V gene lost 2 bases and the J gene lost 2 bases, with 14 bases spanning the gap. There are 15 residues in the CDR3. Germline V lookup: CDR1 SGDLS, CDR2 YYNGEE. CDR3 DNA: TGTGCCAGCAGCGTCGACCTGGGACTCACCTACGAGCAGTACTTC. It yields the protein CASSVDLGLTYEQYF.

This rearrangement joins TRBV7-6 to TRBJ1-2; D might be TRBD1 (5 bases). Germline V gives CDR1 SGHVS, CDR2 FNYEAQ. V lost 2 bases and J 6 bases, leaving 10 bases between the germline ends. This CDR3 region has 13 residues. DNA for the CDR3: TGTGCCAGCAGCTTAAGCGGGGCGCATGGCTACACCTTC. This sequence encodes CASSLSGAHGYTF. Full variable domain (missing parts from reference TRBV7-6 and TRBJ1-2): GAGVSQSPRYKVTKRGQDVALRCDPISGHVSLYWYRQALGQGPEFLTYFNYEAQQDKSGLPNDRFSAERPEGSISTLTIQRTEQRDSAMYRCASSLSGAHGYTFGSGTRLTVV.

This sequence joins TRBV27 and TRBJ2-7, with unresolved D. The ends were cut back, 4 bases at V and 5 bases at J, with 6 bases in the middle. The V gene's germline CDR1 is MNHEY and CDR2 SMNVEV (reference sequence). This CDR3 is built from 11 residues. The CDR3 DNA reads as TGTGCCAGCAGTTCCGGACACGAGCAGTACTTC. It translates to CASSSGHEQYF.

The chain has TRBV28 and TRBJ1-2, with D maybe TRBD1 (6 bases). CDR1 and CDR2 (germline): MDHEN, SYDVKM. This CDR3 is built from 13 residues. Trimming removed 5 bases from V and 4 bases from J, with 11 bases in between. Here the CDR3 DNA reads TGTGCCAGCAGTCTCAGGGGTTTCTATGGCTACACCTTC. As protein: CASSLRGFYGYTF.